This is a list of T cell receptor beta chains from one sample in a study of blood T cell dynamics during melanoma immunotherapy. The protocol was immunoSEQ multiplex PCR, while the TCRdb copy is restricted to in-frame clones and leaves out a portion. The table records approximately 23,000 clones, just under 90% of them present only once. The sequencing here drew on blood, taken from a patient treated with checkpoint blockade. These receptors were collected from a human donor with melanoma. Each CDR3 is given with its conserved first and last residue. The order of the fields is D gene, clone size, J gene, V gene, CDR3 protein, CDR3 DNA. The D gene is left open where the match is weak. Clone size appears in some rows only: once, few, many, or a class for an expanded clone.

D gene: TRBD1
clone size: NA
J gene: TRBJ1-1
V gene: TRBV18
CDR3 protein: CASSPGGTGITEAFF
CDR3 DNA: TGTGCCAGCTCCCCAGGGGGGACAGGGATCACTGAAGCTTTCTTT

D gene: TRBD1
clone size: NA
J gene: TRBJ2-7
V gene: TRBV28
CDR3 protein: CASSRQGRTFEQYF
CDR3 DNA: TGTGCCAGCAGTCGACAGGGAAGGACCTTCGAGCAGTACTTC

D gene: NA
clone size: NA
J gene: TRBJ1-3
V gene: TRBV9
CDR3 protein: CASSVNGNSGNTIYF
CDR3 DNA: TGTGCCAGCAGCGTAAACGGGAACTCTGGAAACACCATATATTTT

D gene: TRBD1
clone size: NA
J gene: TRBJ1-2
V gene: TRBV14
CDR3 protein: CASSQDGRGPRYGYTF
CDR3 DNA: TGTGCCAGCAGCCAAGATGGCAGGGGGCCACGCTATGGCTACACCTTC

D gene: NA
clone size: NA
J gene: TRBJ2-5
V gene: TRBV5-6
CDR3 protein: CASSSYNREETQYF
CDR3 DNA: TGTGCCAGCAGCTCCTACAACAGGGAAGAGACCCAGTACTTC

D gene: TRBD2
clone size: NA
J gene: TRBJ2-7
V gene: TRBV9
CDR3 protein: CASSVGGSPNEQYF
CDR3 DNA: TGTGCCAGCAGCGTAGGCGGGAGCCCAAACGAGCAGTACTTC

D gene: TRBD1
clone size: NA
J gene: TRBJ1-3
V gene: TRBV11-2
CDR3 protein: CASSPQGQSGNTIYF
CDR3 DNA: TGTGCCAGCAGCCCACAGGGGCAGAGTGGAAACACCATATATTTT

D gene: NA
clone size: NA
J gene: TRBJ2-5
V gene: TRBV6-6
CDR3 protein: CASTGGSETQYF
CDR3 DNA: TGTGCCAGCACCGGGGGCTCAGAGACCCAGTACTTC

D gene: NA
clone size: NA
J gene: TRBJ2-5
V gene: TRBV7-9
CDR3 protein: CASSSPYGAQYF
CDR3 DNA: TGTGCCAGCAGCTCCCCATATGGGGCCCAGTACTTC

D gene: NA
clone size: NA
J gene: TRBJ1-4
V gene: TRBV6-5
CDR3 protein: CASSSQGRVEKLFF
CDR3 DNA: TGTGCCAGCAGTTCTCAGGGTAGAGTTGAAAAACTGTTTTTT

D gene: NA
clone size: NA
J gene: TRBJ2-6
V gene: TRBV5-1
CDR3 protein: CASSLAGPATPGANVLTF
CDR3 DNA: TGCGCCAGCAGCTTGGCCGGTCCAGCTACGCCTGGGGCCAACGTCCTGACTTTC

D gene: NA
clone size: NA
J gene: TRBJ1-4
V gene: TRBV4-2
CDR3 protein: CASSQDGVPATNEKLFF
CDR3 DNA: TGTGCCAGCAGCCAAGATGGGGTCCCTGCAACTAATGAAAAACTGTTTTTT

D gene: NA
clone size: NA
J gene: TRBJ1-5
V gene: TRBV28
CDR3 protein: CASSLVTGPSNQPQHF
CDR3 DNA: TGTGCCAGCAGTTTAGTTACGGGACCTAGCAATCAGCCCCAGCATTTT

D gene: NA
clone size: NA
J gene: TRBJ2-2
V gene: TRBV27
CDR3 protein: CASSFSATANTGELFF
CDR3 DNA: TGTGCCAGCAGTTTTTCGGCGACCGCGAACACCGGGGAGCTGTTTTTT

D gene: NA
clone size: NA
J gene: TRBJ2-5
V gene: TRBV2
CDR3 protein: CASKLRASVQETQYF
CDR3 DNA: TGTGCCAGCAAGCTGAGAGCTAGCGTCCAAGAGACCCAGTACTTC

D gene: NA
clone size: NA
J gene: TRBJ2-7
V gene: TRBV5-8
CDR3 protein: CASSLRRTISYEQYF
CDR3 DNA: TGTGCCAGCAGCTTGCGTCGGACTATCTCCTACGAGCAGTACTTC

D gene: NA
clone size: NA
J gene: TRBJ1-3
V gene: TRBV6-6
CDR3 protein: CASSNGLSGNTIYF
CDR3 DNA: TGTGCCAGCAGCAATGGACTCTCTGGAAACACCATATATTTT

D gene: TRBD1
clone size: NA
J gene: TRBJ1-2
V gene: TRBV7-8
CDR3 protein: CASSLIQGAGGYTF
CDR3 DNA: TGTGCCAGCAGCTTAATTCAGGGGGCTGGAGGCTACACCTTC

D gene: NA
clone size: NA
J gene: TRBJ2-2
V gene: TRBV11-3
CDR3 protein: CASSLGGLGNTGELFF
CDR3 DNA: TGTGCCAGCAGCTTGGGGGGGCTGGGGAACACCGGGGAGCTGTTTTTT

D gene: TRBD1
clone size: once
J gene: TRBJ1-2
V gene: TRBV6-1
CDR3 protein: CASALVGGGGYGYTF
CDR3 DNA: TGTGCCAGCGCCTTAGTCGGAGGGGGCGGCTATGGCTACACCTTC

D gene: NA
clone size: NA
J gene: TRBJ2-7
V gene: TRBV14
CDR3 protein: CASSPREALPYEQYF
CDR3 DNA: TGTGCCAGCAGCCCCCGAGAGGCACTTCCCTACGAGCAGTACTTC

D gene: TRBD1
clone size: once
J gene: TRBJ1-3
V gene: TRBV6-6
CDR3 protein: CASSPGGGGNTIYF
CDR3 DNA: TGTGCCAGCAGTCCAGGGGGGGGAGGAAACACCATATATTTT

D gene: NA
clone size: NA
J gene: TRBJ1-2
V gene: TRBV6-5
CDR3 protein: CASSYSWTANYGYTF
CDR3 DNA: TGTGCCAGCAGTTACTCCTGGACGGCCAACTATGGCTACACCTTC

D gene: NA
clone size: once
J gene: TRBJ2-1
V gene: TRBV19
CDR3 protein: CASSIGGGSYNEQFF
CDR3 DNA: TGTGCCAGTAGTATAGGGGGAGGCTCCTACAATGAGCAGTTCTTC

D gene: NA
clone size: NA
J gene: TRBJ2-3
V gene: TRBV5-8
CDR3 protein: CASSLGLGSTDTQYF
CDR3 DNA: TGTGCCAGCAGCTTGGGGTTAGGGAGCACAGATACGCAGTATTTT

D gene: NA
clone size: NA
J gene: TRBJ2-3
V gene: TRBV19
CDR3 protein: CASSRVPELLDTQYF
CDR3 DNA: TGTGCCAGTAGTAGGGTTCCAGAGTTGTTGGATACGCAGTATTTT

D gene: TRBD2
clone size: NA
J gene: TRBJ2-7
V gene: TRBV14
CDR3 protein: CASSQDLGGEQYF
CDR3 DNA: TGTGCCAGCAGCCAAGATTTGGGGGGGGAGCAGTACTTC

D gene: TRBD2
clone size: NA
J gene: TRBJ2-3
V gene: TRBV9
CDR3 protein: CASSVVESGGVDTQYF
CDR3 DNA: TGTGCCAGCAGCGTAGTGGAGAGCGGGGGGGTAGATACGCAGTATTTT

D gene: NA
clone size: NA
J gene: TRBJ1-3
V gene: TRBV11-1
CDR3 protein: CASSLTLTDTIYF
CDR3 DNA: TGTGCCAGCAGCCTAACTCTCACGGACACCATATATTTT

D gene: NA
clone size: NA
J gene: TRBJ1-1
V gene: TRBV4-1
CDR3 protein: CASSNLSPREGNTEAFF
CDR3 DNA: TGCGCCAGCAGCAATCTCTCCCCCCGAGAGGGGAACACTGAAGCTTTCTTT

D gene: NA
clone size: few
J gene: TRBJ1-2
V gene: TRBV19
CDR3 protein: CAVKDSLYYGYTF
CDR3 DNA: TGTGCCGTGAAGGACAGCCTCTACTATGGCTACACCTTC

D gene: TRBD1
clone size: NA
J gene: TRBJ2-7
V gene: TRBV28
CDR3 protein: CASLGTGVSEQYF
CDR3 DNA: TGTGCCAGTCTGGGGACAGGGGTAAGCGAGCAGTACTTC

D gene: TRBD1
clone size: NA
J gene: TRBJ2-7
V gene: TRBV5-1
CDR3 protein: CASSVGQGAFIDEQYF
CDR3 DNA: TGCGCCAGCAGCGTGGGACAGGGGGCGTTTATCGACGAGCAGTACTTC

D gene: NA
clone size: NA
J gene: TRBJ2-3
V gene: TRBV13
CDR3 protein: CASSLGRLRDTQYF
CDR3 DNA: TGTGCCAGCAGCTTAGGCCGGTTGCGTGATACGCAGTATTTT

D gene: TRBD1
clone size: once
J gene: TRBJ2-7
V gene: TRBV5-4
CDR3 protein: CASSLGYTGVYEQYF
CDR3 DNA: TGTGCCAGCAGCTTGGGGTACACAGGGGTCTACGAGCAGTACTTC

D gene: TRBD1
clone size: NA
J gene: TRBJ1-2
V gene: TRBV5-6
CDR3 protein: CASSLSPTGNYGYTF
CDR3 DNA: TGTGCCAGCAGCTTGTCCCCGACAGGGAACTATGGCTACACCTTC

D gene: NA
clone size: NA
J gene: TRBJ2-5
V gene: TRBV4-1
CDR3 protein: CASSQEGRSRRETQYF
CDR3 DNA: TGCGCCAGCAGCCAAGAGGGTCGTAGTCGAAGAGAGACCCAGTACTTC

D gene: NA
clone size: NA
J gene: TRBJ1-3
V gene: TRBV2
CDR3 protein: CASRAGRSPADTIYF
CDR3 DNA: TGTGCCAGCAGAGCCGGACGTTCCCCGGCGGACACCATATATTTT

D gene: TRBD1
clone size: NA
J gene: TRBJ1-2
V gene: TRBV23-1
CDR3 protein: CASRSRIWDRGHYGYTF
CDR3 DNA: TGCGCCAGCAGGAGTCGTATCTGGGACAGGGGGCACTATGGCTACACCTTC

D gene: TRBD2
clone size: NA
J gene: TRBJ2-3
V gene: TRBV10-3
CDR3 protein: CAISPDRLAGGTDTQYF
CDR3 DNA: TGTGCCATCAGTCCTGATCGGCTAGCGGGGGGCACAGATACGCAGTATTTT

D gene: TRBD1
clone size: NA
J gene: TRBJ1-1
V gene: TRBV7-9
CDR3 protein: CASSLMTGTEAFF
CDR3 DNA: TGTGCCAGCAGCTTAATGACAGGGACTGAAGCTTTCTTT

D gene: NA
clone size: NA
J gene: TRBJ2-3
V gene: TRBV5-1
CDR3 protein: CASSSGAYTDTQYF
CDR3 DNA: TGCGCCAGCAGCTCGGGAGCCTACACAGATACGCAGTATTTT

D gene: TRBD1
clone size: NA
J gene: TRBJ1-2
V gene: TRBV19
CDR3 protein: CASIPDRGERGYTF
CDR3 DNA: TGTGCCAGTATACCCGACAGGGGGGAGAGAGGCTACACCTTC

D gene: NA
clone size: NA
J gene: TRBJ2-5
V gene: TRBV6-5
CDR3 protein: CASRPTQGGGETQYF
CDR3 DNA: TGTGCCAGCAGACCTACTCAGGGGGGAGGAGAGACCCAGTACTTC

D gene: TRBD2
clone size: NA
J gene: TRBJ2-1
V gene: TRBV28
CDR3 protein: CASRGTIAGGRYNEQFF
CDR3 DNA: TGTGCCAGCAGAGGAACAATAGCGGGAGGCAGATACAATGAGCAGTTCTTC

D gene: TRBD1
clone size: few
J gene: TRBJ2-7
V gene: TRBV27
CDR3 protein: CASSSRQGFYEQYF
CDR3 DNA: TGTGCCAGCAGTAGCCGACAGGGCTTCTACGAGCAGTACTTC

D gene: TRBD2
clone size: NA
J gene: TRBJ2-5
V gene: TRBV18
CDR3 protein: CASSPKTLAGGGETQYF
CDR3 DNA: TGTGCCAGCTCACCCAAGACACTAGCGGGGGGCGGAGAGACCCAGTACTTC

D gene: NA
clone size: NA
J gene: TRBJ2-1
V gene: TRBV11-2
CDR3 protein: CASSLELTEQFF
CDR3 DNA: TGTGCCAGCAGCTTAGAGCTGACTGAGCAGTTCTTC